A selection of T cell receptor beta chains follows, all from one sample in a study of esophageal squamous cell carcinoma under preoperative chemotherapy. Each CDR3 protein gets one entry after TCRdb re-called the PCR reads with MiXCR. Of 16,000 or so distinct CDR3 sequences listed, roughly 60% are singletons. Collection took place from a patient given preoperative chemotherapy. The receptors were sampled from a human donor with esophageal squamous cell carcinoma. The donor label of this sample is uncertain. Both conserved end residues are part of each CDR3. The order of the fields is D gene, clone size, V gene, J gene, CDR3 protein, CDR3 DNA. The D gene is left open where the match is weak. Part of the rows lack a size; the others show once, few, many or a class for expanded clones.

-	-	TRBV7-6	TRBJ2-1	CASSSTEGTYNEQFF	TGTGCCAGCAGCTCAACGGAGGGAACCTACAATGAGCAGTTCTTC
TRBD1	many	TRBV6-1	TRBJ2-3	CASSEGTGDTDTQYF	TGTGCCAGCAGTGAAGGGACAGGGGACACAGATACGCAGTATTTT
TRBD2	-	TRBV7-6	TRBJ2-1	CASTVAGERYNEQFF	TGTGCCAGCACTGTAGCGGGAGAGCGGTACAATGAGCAGTTCTTC
-	once	TRBV27	TRBJ2-5	CASSKRYQETQYF	TGTGCCAGCAGTAAACGCTACCAAGAGACCCAGTACTTC
TRBD1	many	TRBV27	TRBJ2-3	CASSTQTPGTGFTDTQYF	TGTGCCAGCAGTACCCAGACCCCCGGGACAGGGTTCACAGATACGCAGTATTTT
-	medium-sized	TRBV6-2/TRBV6-3	TRBJ2-3	CASSYSSTDTQYF	TGTGCCAGCAGTTACTCGTCAACAGATACGCAGTATTTT
TRBD1	-	TRBV6-1	TRBJ2-3	CASSRNQGDGTNTQYF	TGTGCCAGCAGTCGCAACCAGGGGGACGGGACAAATACGCAGTACTTT
TRBD2	few	TRBV7-2	TRBJ2-7	CASSLSGRRNEQYF	TGTGCCAGCAGCTTGAGCGGGAGGCGGAATGAGCAGTACTTC
-	-	TRBV6-1	TRBJ2-6	CASGGLARRANELSF	TGTGCCAGCGGGGGTTTAGCGCGCCGGGCCAACGAGCTGTCTTTC
-	few	TRBV6-5	TRBJ2-7	CASSYADFRWNEQYF	TGTGCCAGCAGTTACGCCGACTTCCGGTGGAACGAGCAGTACTTC
-	-	TRBV6-1	TRBJ2-1	CATTTRSNEQFF	TGTGCCACCACGACTAGATCCAATGAGCAGTTCTTC
TRBD2	few	TRBV10-3	TRBJ2-1	CATTSGRPVGEQFF	TGTGCCACCACTAGCGGGAGGCCCGTCGGTGAGCAGTTCTTC
-	many	TRBV11-3	TRBJ2-3	CASSHREGPTDTQYF	TGTGCCAGCAGCCACAGGGAAGGTCCCACAGATACGCAGTATTTT
-	few	TRBV6-1	TRBJ2-4	CGGAGRWATNTQYF	TGTGGCGGCGCGGGGCGGTGGGCCACAAACACTCAGTATTTC
TRBD1	-	TRBV6-1	TRBJ2-3	CASILGASTGEQYF	TGTGCCAGCATCCTGGGCGCGAGCACAGGGGAGCAGTATTTT
-	few	TRBV6-5	TRBJ2-6	CASSHNVGVSGANVLTF	TGTGCCAGCAGTCACAACGTGGGGGTCTCTGGGGCCAACGTCCTGACTTTC
-	-	TRBV7-2	TRBJ2-5	CASSFHREAQYF	TGTGCCAGCAGCTTTCATAGGGAGGCCCAGTACTTC
TRBD1	medium-sized	TRBV7-9	TRBJ2-1	CASSLAGQGRTEQFF	TGTGCCAGCAGCTTAGCGGGACAGGGTCGGACTGAGCAGTTCTTC
-	-	TRBV6-1	TRBJ2-1	CASSVNPGSSDEQFF	TGTGCCAGCAGTGTAAACCCAGGGTCCTCCGATGAGCAGTTTTTC
-	-	TRBV4-3	TRBJ2-1	CASSQVIGLPLNNEQFF	TGCGCCAGCAGCCAAGTTATTGGGCTGCCCCTTAACAATGAGCAGTTCTTC
TRBD1	few	TRBV12-3/TRBV12-4	TRBJ2-5	CASSQGERGQYF	TGTGCCAGCAGTCAGGGGGAGAGGGGCCAGTACTTC
TRBD2	few	TRBV7-8	TRBJ2-3	CASSSFTPLAGGPSVDTQYF	TGTGCCAGCAGCTCCTTCACGCCCCTAGCGGGAGGGCCATCCGTAGATACGCAGTATTTT
TRBD2	-	TRBV11-3	TRBJ2-5	CAGGSGGSGQETQYF	TGTGCCGGGGGGTCGGGGGGGAGTGGCCAAGAGACCCAGTATTTC
-	-	TRBV6-1	TRBJ2-4	CASSEAPGARWAKNIQYF	TGTGCCAGCAGTGAAGCCCCCGGGGCGCGGTGGGCCAAAAACATTCAGTATTTC
-	-	TRBV10-3	TRBJ2-2	CGIQAVDTDELFF	TGTGGCATTCAGGCTGTGGACACAGATGAGCTGTTTTTT